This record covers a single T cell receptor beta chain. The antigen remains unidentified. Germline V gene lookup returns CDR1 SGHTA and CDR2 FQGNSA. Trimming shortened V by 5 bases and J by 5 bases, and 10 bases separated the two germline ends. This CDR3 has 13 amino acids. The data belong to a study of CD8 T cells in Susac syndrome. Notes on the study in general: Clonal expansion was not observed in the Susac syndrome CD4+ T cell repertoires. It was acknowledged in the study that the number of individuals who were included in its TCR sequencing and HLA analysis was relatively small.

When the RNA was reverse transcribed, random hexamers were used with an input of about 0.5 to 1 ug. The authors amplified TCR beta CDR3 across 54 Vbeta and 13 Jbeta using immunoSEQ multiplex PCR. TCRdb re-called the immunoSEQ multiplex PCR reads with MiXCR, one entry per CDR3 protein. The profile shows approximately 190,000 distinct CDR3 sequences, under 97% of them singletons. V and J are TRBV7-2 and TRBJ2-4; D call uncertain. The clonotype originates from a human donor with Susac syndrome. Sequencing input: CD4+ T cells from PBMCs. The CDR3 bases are TGTGCCAGCAGCCCGAACCCCCAAAACATTCAGTACTTC. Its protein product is CASSPNPQNIQYF.